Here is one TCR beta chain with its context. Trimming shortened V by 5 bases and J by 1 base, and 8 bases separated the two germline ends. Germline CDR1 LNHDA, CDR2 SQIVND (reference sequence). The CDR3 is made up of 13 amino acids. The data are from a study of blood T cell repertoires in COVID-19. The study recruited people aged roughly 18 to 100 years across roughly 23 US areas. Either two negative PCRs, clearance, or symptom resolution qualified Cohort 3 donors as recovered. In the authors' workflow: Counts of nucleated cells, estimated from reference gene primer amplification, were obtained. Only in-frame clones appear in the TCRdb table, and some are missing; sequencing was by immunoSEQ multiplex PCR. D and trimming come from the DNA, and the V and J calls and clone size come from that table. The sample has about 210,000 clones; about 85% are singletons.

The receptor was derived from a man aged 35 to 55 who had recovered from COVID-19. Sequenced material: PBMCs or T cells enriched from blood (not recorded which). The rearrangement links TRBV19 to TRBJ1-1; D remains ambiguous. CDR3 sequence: CASSEGGNTEAFF. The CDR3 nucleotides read TGTGCCAGTAGTGAAGGCGGGAACACTGAAGCTTTCTTT.